These T cell receptor beta chains were read from a single sample in a study of regulatory T cells in long-lasting Graves disease. TCRdb re-analysed the multiplex PCR reads in MiXCR, keeping a single row per CDR3 protein. The table has about 500,000 distinct CDR3 sequences, around 15% seen once. The same specimen was also included in a second study, on T cells in Graves' hyperthyroidism and ophthalmopathy.

This specimen consisted of peripheral blood mononuclear cells (PBMCs), obtained at new diagnosis, from a patient treated with antithyroid drugs. These TCRs come from a man between 40 and 49 years old with Graves disease. CDR3s include the opening cysteine and the closing phenylalanine or tryptophan. Each record gives: J gene, V gene, D gene, clone size, CDR3 protein, CDR3 DNA. A D gene is named only where the DNA matches it firmly. Size is omitted from some rows. Given values are once, few, many or a class for expanded clones.

TRBJ2-7	TRBV6-2/TRBV6-3	TRBD1	few	CASSYGDRGSYEQYF	TGTGCCAGCAGTTACGGGGACAGGGGCTCCTACGAGCAGTACTTC
TRBJ2-5	TRBV7-9	TRBD1	-	CASSEIQGVEETQYF	TGTGCCAGCAGTGAAATACAGGGGGTGGAAGAGACCCAGTACTTC
TRBJ2-7	TRBV7-2	TRBD1	many	CASSFDRGAAEQYF	TGTGCCAGCAGCTTCGACAGGGGCGCGGCCGAGCAGTACTTC
TRBJ1-2	TRBV7-8	-	many	CASSLAYRQDFYGYTF	TGTGCCAGCAGCTTAGCCTATAGACAGGACTTTTATGGCTACACCTTC
TRBJ2-2	TRBV4-1	-	-	CASSHRVGELFF	TGCGCCAGCAGCCACAGGGTAGGGGAGCTGTTTTTT
TRBJ2-7	TRBV12-3/TRBV12-4	-	-	CASGATYEQYF	TGTGCCAGCGGCGCTACCTACGAGCAGTACTTC
TRBJ1-5	TRBV19	-	-	CASSMGPLRGRGNQPQHF	TGTGCCAGTAGTATGGGCCCCTTAAGGGGACGTGGCAATCAGCCCCAGCATTTT
TRBJ2-3	TRBV30	TRBD2	few	CAWTSGNSNTQYF	TGTGCCTGGACTAGCGGGAATTCAAATACGCAGTATTTT
TRBJ2-7	TRBV12-3/TRBV12-4	TRBD1	-	CASFRDRGAEQYF	TGTGCCAGCTTCCGGGACAGGGGTGCCGAGCAGTACTTC
TRBJ2-7	TRBV14	-	-	CASSQVLGPYEQYF	TGTGCCAGCAGCCAAGTGCTCGGACCCTACGAGCAGTACTTC
TRBJ1-2	TRBV5-1	TRBD1	many	CASSEGGGVGYTF	TGCGCCAGCAGCGAAGGAGGGGGCGTCGGCTACACCTTC
TRBJ2-2	TRBV24-1	TRBD2	-	CATSETSGGTGELFF	TGTGCCACCAGTGAGACTAGCGGGGGCACCGGGGAGCTGTTTTTT
TRBJ2-3	TRBV4-1	-	few	CASSQNQNTDTQYF	TGCGCCAGCAGCCAAAACCAGAACACAGATACGCAGTATTTT
TRBJ1-1	TRBV28	TRBD1	many	CASSFGTAPFMNTEAFF	TGTGCCAGCAGTTTTGGGACAGCTCCTTTCATGAACACTGAAGCTTTCTTT
TRBJ1-1	TRBV10-3	-	-	CAISETPDTEAFF	TGTGCCATCAGTGAGACCCCGGACACTGAAGCTTTCTTT
TRBJ2-2	TRBV19	-	-	CASKSETGELFF	TGTGCCAGTAAGAGCGAGACCGGGGAGCTGTTTTTT
TRBJ2-1	TRBV18	-	many	CASSLSGTYNEQFF	TGTGCCAGCTCACTTTCCGGGACCTACAATGAGCAGTTCTTC
TRBJ2-3	TRBV11-2	TRBD2	many	CASSGTRSTDTQYF	TGTGCCAGCAGTGGGACTAGAAGCACAGATACGCAGTATTTT
TRBJ2-2	TRBV5-1	-	few	CASSLDVPNTGELFF	TGCGCCAGCAGCTTGGACGTCCCTAACACCGGGGAGCTGTTTTTT
TRBJ1-2	TRBV6-2/TRBV6-3	TRBD1	many	CASSYSEGQGMAGYTF	TGTGCCAGCAGTTACTCTGAGGGACAGGGCATGGCGGGCTACACCTTC
TRBJ2-7	TRBV5-1	TRBD1	once	CASRPPGTATYEQYF	TGCGCCAGCAGACCCCCCGGGACAGCCACCTACGAGCAGTACTTC